This is a list of T cell receptor beta chains from one sample in a study of T cells in Graves' hyperthyroidism and ophthalmopathy. MiXCR, run by TCRdb on the multiplex PCR reads, gives a single entry per CDR3 protein. The table records fewer than 700,000 distinct CDR3 sequences, about a sixth of them present only once. Source material: blood. These receptors all stem from a woman in her twenties or thirties with Graves' hyperthyroidism. CDR3s include the opening cysteine and the closing phenylalanine or tryptophan. D genes are given only for firm matches. Some rows mark clone size as missing; the rest say once, few, many or name a class of expanded clone.

>TRBD2|TRBV3-1|many|TRBJ2-2
CASSQPLAGGPTGELFF
TGTGCCAGCAGCCAACCCCTCGCGGGAGGGCCCACCGGGGAGCTGTTTTTT
>.|TRBV5-6|many|TRBJ2-1
CASSLGGADEQFF
TGTGCCAGCAGCTTGGGGGGGGCGGATGAGCAGTTCTTC
>.|TRBV29-1|many|TRBJ2-3
CSVEFGTDTQYF
TGCAGCGTTGAGTTTGGGACAGATACGCAGTATTTT
>.|TRBV4-1|once|TRBJ1-1
CGSSQRGRHEAFF
TGCGGCAGCAGCCAGAGGGGACGCCATGAAGCTTTCTTT
>.|TRBV7-9|many|TRBJ2-7
CASSLDVSGEYEQYF
TGTGCCAGCAGCTTAGACGTCTCTGGCGAGTACGAGCAGTACTTC
>.|TRBV20-1|many|TRBJ2-3
CSARDYLGSTDTQYF
TGCAGTGCTAGAGATTATTTAGGGAGCACAGATACGCAGTATTTT
>.|TRBV14|.|TRBJ2-1
CASSQGSGLRIYNEQFF
TGTGCCAGCAGCCAAGGATCCGGACTACGGATATACAATGAGCAGTTCTTC
>.|TRBV12-3/TRBV12-4|.|TRBJ2-6
CASRPSVQGTSGANVLTF
TGTGCCAGCAGACCCAGCGTACAGGGAACCTCTGGGGCCAACGTCCTGACTTTC
>TRBD1|TRBV15|many|TRBJ1-2
CATSSDDEQGTYYGYTF
TGTGCCACCAGCAGTGATGACGAACAGGGGACATACTATGGCTACACCTTC
>TRBD1|TRBV20-1|few|TRBJ1-5
CSRGTDSNQPQHF
TGCAGCCGAGGGACAGATAGCAATCAGCCCCAGCATTTT
>TRBD1|TRBV29-1|.|TRBJ1-1
CSVAGQGFTGTEAFF
TGCAGCGTTGCGGGACAGGGTTTTACGGGAACTGAAGCTTTCTTT
>.|TRBV4-1|few|TRBJ1-5
CASSQDSINQPQHF
TGCGCCAGCAGCCAAGATTCCATAAATCAGCCCCAGCATTTT
>TRBD2|TRBV5-1|.|TRBJ2-5
CASGLLAGGRETQYF
TGCGCCAGCGGCTTACTAGCGGGAGGACGCGAGACCCAGTACTTC
>.|TRBV24-1|.|TRBJ2-5
CATSDRKTQYF
TGTGCCACCAGTGATCGAAAGACCCAGTACTTC
>TRBD2|TRBV6-1|many|TRBJ2-1
CASRDHGRVINEQFF
TGTGCCAGCAGGGACCACGGGAGGGTCATCAATGAGCAGTTCTTC
>.|TRBV18|few|TRBJ1-2
CASSPSGAKNYGYTF
TGTGCCAGCTCACCGTCGGGGGCAAAGAACTATGGCTACACCTTC
>.|TRBV28|many|TRBJ2-1
CASVVRRDNEQFF
TGTGCCAGCGTTGTTCGCAGGGACAATGAGCAGTTCTTC
>.|TRBV30|many|TRBJ1-5
CAWREQGMGNQPQHF
TGTGCCTGGAGGGAACAAGGAATGGGCAATCAGCCCCAGCATTTT
>.|TRBV5-1|many|TRBJ1-2
CASSADYGYTF
TGCGCCAGCAGCGCGGACTATGGCTACACCTTC
>TRBD2|TRBV18|few|TRBJ2-2
CASSQREGTGELFF
TGTGCCAGCTCACAGCGGGAAGGGACCGGGGAGCTGTTTTTT
>.|TRBV14|few|TRBJ1-1
CASSLYVGPNTEAFF
TGTGCCAGCAGCCTCTATGTGGGGCCGAACACTGAAGCTTTCTTT
>.|TRBV6-1|few|TRBJ1-6
CASSPREHNSPLHF
TGTGCCAGCAGTCCCCGGGAGCATAATTCACCCCTCCACTTT
>TRBD2|TRBV10-3|many|TRBJ2-7
CAISKSSGDFTYEQYF
TGTGCCATCAGTAAATCTAGCGGAGATTTCACCTACGAGCAGTACTTC
>TRBD2|TRBV10-3|many|TRBJ2-1
CAISFGAGESDEQFF
TGTGCCATCAGCTTCGGAGCGGGAGAGAGCGATGAGCAGTTCTTC
>TRBD2|TRBV27|few|TRBJ2-5
CASSLGAGGEETQYF
TGTGCCAGCAGTTTGGGAGCGGGAGGTGAGGAGACCCAGTACTTC
>.|TRBV7-8|many|TRBJ2-7
CASSPNWGSYEQYF
TGTGCCAGCAGCCCCAACTGGGGATCCTACGAGCAGTACTTC
>TRBD1|TRBV30|.|TRBJ2-3
CAWSNRGLNTQYF
TGTGCCTGGAGCAACAGGGGTTTGAATACGCAGTATTTT
>.|TRBV19|many|TRBJ2-1
CASSKLGSYNEQFF
TGTGCCAGTAGTAAGTTAGGTTCCTACAATGAGCAGTTCTTC
>.|TRBV6-5|.|TRBJ2-3
CASSYSLGFGTDTQYF
TGTGCCAGCAGTTACTCACTTGGTTTCGGCACAGATACGCAGTATTTT